These 2 T cell receptor beta chains share one sample of origin, sequenced in a study of cytomegalovirus exposure and HLA in healthy donors (dated by TCRdb to about 2017). The library was generated by the immunoSEQ multiplex PCR assay. For the multiplex PCR, a mixture combining 60 forward primers for TCR Vbeta segments and 13 reverse primers for TCR Jbeta segments was used. Here the immuneACCESS table is served through TCRdb, limited to in-frame sequences with V and J called. Missing clones are a known gap in these copies; in checked studies unresolved V genes cover under half, and the rest lacks a known reason. The sample table contains approximately 200,000 clones; only one count was recorded for over 65% of them. In total, the top ten clones hold about 16% of the sample. The sequenced sample consisted of PBMCs. The receptor source for this set is a man aged 40-50 years in good health and CMV-seronegative.

In this sample, this clone turned up once. This chain's CDR3 is CASSSTGGGDTQYF. The CDR3 DNA follows: TGTGCCAGCAGCTCGACAGGGGGGGGAGATACGCAGTATTTT. The chain has TRBV7-7 and TRBJ2-3; 9 bases align to TRBD1. V shed 4 bases and J 5 bases; nucleotides not matched to a gene: 4. The CDR3 is 14 amino acids. CDR1 and CDR2 from the germline V gene are SSHAT and FNYEAQ (reference sequence).

Remarks on this clone: Different DNA sequences within this sample yield the same CDR3. The genes are TRBV9 and TRBJ1-2, with TRBD1 identical over 8 bases. CDR3 length: 14 amino acids. Looked up from germline, CDR1 is SGDLS and CDR2 is YYNGEE. V trimming: 4 bases; J trimming: 2 bases; junction bases outside the gene matches: 4. The CDR3: CASSPGQGNYGYTF. The CDR3 bases are TGTGCCAGCAGCCCCGGACAGGGCAACTATGGCTACACCTTC.